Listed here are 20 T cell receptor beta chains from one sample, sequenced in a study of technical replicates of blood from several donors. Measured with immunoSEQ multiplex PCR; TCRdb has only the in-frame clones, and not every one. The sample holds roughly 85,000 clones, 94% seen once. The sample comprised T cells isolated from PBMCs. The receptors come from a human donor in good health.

CDR3: CASSPGTGTSYNEQFF. The CDR3 DNA reads TGTGCCAGCAGCCCAGGGACAGGAACCTCCTACAATGAGCAGTTCTTC. The chain joins TRBV7-3 to TRBJ2-1; 8 nucleotides match TRBD1. The V segment lost 5 bases and the J segment 0 bases; nucleotides outside the gene matches: 6. CDR1 is SGHTA and CDR2 is FQGTGA in the germline V gene. The CDR3 is 16 amino acids.

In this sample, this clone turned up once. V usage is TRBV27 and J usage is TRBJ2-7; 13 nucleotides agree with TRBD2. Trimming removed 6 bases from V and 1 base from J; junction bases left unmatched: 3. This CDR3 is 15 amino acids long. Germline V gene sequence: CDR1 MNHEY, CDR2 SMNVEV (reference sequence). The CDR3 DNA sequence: TGTGCCAGCAGGACTAGCGGGAGGAGTTCCTACGAGCAGTACTTC. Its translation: CASRTSGRSSYEQYF.

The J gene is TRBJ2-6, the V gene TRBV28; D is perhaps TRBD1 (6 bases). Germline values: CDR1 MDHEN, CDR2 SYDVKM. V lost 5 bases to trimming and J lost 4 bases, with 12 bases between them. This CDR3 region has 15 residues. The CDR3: CASSPSGDGANVLTF. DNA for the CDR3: TGTGCCAGCAGTCCTTCAGGGGACGGGGCCAACGTCCTGACTTTC.

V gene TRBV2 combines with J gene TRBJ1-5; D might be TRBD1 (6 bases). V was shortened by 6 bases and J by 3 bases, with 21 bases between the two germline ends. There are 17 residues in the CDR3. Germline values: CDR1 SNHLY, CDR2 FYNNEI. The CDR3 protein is CASRGLRGGKNNQPQHF. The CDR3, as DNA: TGTGCCAGCAGAGGCCTTCGAGGGGGAAAGAACAATCAGCCCCAGCATTTT.

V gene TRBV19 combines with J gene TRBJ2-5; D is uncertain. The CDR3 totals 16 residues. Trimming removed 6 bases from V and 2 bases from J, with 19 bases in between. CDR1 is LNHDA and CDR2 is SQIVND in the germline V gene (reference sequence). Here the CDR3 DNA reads TGTGCCAGTAGCTTAACGTCGAGTAGTACTCAAGAGACCCAGTACTTC. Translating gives CASSLTSSSTQETQYF. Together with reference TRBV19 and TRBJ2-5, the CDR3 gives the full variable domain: DGGITQSPKYLFRKEGQNVTLSCEQNLNHDAMYWYRQDPGQGLRLIYYSQIVNDFQKGDIAEGYSVSREKKESFPLTVTSAQKNPTAFYLCASSLTSSSTQETQYFGPGTRLLVL.

CDR3 loop: CASKYRRQRDGYTF. The CDR3 region has the DNA TGTGCCAGTAAGTATCGGCGGCAGAGAGATGGCTACACCTTC. The chain couples TRBV19 to TRBJ1-2; D gene uncertain. Trimming left V 7 bases short and J 6 bases short, with 18 bases between. The CDR3 runs 14 residues. Germline V gene sequence: CDR1 LNHDA, CDR2 SQIVND (reference sequence).

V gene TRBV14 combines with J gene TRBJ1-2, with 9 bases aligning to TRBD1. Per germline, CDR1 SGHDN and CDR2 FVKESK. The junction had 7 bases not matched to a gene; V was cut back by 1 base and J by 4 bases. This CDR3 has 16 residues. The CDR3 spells CASSQGDRANLYGYTF. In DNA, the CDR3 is TGTGCCAGCAGCCAAGGGGACAGGGCCAATCTCTATGGCTACACCTTC.

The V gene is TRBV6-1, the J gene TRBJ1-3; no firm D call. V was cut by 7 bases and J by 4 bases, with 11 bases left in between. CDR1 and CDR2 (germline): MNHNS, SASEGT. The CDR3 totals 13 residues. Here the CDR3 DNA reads TGTGCCAGCAAGGCGGGGAACGGAAACACCATATATTTT. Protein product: CASKAGNGNTIYF.

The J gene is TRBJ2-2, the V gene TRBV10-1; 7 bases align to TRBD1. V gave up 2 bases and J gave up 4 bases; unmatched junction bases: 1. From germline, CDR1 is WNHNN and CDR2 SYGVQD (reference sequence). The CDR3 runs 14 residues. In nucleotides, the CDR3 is TGCGCCAGCAGTGAGACAGGGGTCACCGGGGAGCTGTTTTTT. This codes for CASSETGVTGELFF.

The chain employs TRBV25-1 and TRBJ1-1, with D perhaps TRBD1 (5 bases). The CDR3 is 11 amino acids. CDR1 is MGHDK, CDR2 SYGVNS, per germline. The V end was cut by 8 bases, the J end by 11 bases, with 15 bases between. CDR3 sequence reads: CASPSRVRAFF. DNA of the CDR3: TGTGCCAGCCCGTCCAGGGTAAGGGCTTTCTTT.

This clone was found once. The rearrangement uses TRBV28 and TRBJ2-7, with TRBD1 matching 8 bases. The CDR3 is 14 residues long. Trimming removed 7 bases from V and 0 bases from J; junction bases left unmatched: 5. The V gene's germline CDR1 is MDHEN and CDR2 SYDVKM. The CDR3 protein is CASIAGGGSYEQYF. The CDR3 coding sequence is TGTGCCAGCATCGCAGGGGGCGGCTCCTACGAGCAGTACTTC.

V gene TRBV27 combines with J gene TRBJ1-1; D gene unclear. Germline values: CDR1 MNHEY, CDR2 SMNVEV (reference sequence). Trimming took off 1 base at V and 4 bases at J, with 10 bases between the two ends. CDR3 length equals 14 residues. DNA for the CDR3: TGTGCCAGCAGTTTATACCAGGCGCGCACTGAAGCTTTCTTT. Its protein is CASSLYQARTEAFF.

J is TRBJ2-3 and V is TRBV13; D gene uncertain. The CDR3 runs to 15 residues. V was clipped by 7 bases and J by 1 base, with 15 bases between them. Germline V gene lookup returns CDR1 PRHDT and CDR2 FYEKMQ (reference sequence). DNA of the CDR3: TGTGCCAGCACCGCATTCGACACGGGCACAGATACGCAGTATTTT. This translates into CASTAFDTGTDTQYF.

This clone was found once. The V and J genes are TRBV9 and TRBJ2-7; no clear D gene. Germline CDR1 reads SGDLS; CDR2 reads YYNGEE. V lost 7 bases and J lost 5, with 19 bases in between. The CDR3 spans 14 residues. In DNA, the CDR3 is TGTGCCAGCGGTCCCACGAGGAACCAAAACGAGCAGTACTTC. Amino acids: CASGPTRNQNEQYF.

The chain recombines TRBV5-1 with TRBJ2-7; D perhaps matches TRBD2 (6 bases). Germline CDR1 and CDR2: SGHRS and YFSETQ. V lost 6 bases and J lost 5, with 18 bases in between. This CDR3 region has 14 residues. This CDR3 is CASMREVLSNEQYF. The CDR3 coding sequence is TGCGCCAGCATGAGGGAGGTGTTGTCTAACGAGCAGTACTTC.

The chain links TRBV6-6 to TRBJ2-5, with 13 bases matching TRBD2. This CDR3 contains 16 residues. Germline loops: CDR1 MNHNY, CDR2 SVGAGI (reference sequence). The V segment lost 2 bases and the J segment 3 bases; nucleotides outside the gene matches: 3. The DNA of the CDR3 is TGTGCCAGCAGTTACACCGGACTAGCGGGAGAAGAGACCCAGTACTTC. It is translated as CASSYTGLAGEETQYF.

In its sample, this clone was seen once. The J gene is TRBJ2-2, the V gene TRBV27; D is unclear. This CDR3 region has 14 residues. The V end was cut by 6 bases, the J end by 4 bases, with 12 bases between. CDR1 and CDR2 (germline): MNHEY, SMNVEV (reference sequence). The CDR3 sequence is CASRLTPRTGELFF. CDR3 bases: TGTGCCAGCAGGCTGACACCACGCACCGGGGAGCTGTTTTTT.

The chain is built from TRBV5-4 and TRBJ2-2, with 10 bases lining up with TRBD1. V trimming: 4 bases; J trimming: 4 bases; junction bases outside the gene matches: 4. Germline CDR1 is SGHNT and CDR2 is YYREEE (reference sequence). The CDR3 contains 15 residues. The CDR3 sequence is CASSPGTGATGELFF. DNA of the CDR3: TGTGCCAGCAGCCCTGGGACAGGGGCCACCGGGGAGCTGTTTTTT.

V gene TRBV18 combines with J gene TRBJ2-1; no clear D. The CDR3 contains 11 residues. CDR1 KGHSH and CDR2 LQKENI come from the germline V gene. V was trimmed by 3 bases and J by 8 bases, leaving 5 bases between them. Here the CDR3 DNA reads TGTGCCAGCTCACCTATAGATGAGCAGTTCTTC. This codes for CASSPIDEQFF.

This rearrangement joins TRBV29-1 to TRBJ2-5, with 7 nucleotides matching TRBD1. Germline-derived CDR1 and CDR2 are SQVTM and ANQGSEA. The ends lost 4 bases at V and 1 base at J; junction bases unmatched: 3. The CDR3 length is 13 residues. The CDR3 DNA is TGCAGCGTTGGACAGGGCCCCCAAGAGACCCAGTACTTC. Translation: CSVGQGPQETQYF.